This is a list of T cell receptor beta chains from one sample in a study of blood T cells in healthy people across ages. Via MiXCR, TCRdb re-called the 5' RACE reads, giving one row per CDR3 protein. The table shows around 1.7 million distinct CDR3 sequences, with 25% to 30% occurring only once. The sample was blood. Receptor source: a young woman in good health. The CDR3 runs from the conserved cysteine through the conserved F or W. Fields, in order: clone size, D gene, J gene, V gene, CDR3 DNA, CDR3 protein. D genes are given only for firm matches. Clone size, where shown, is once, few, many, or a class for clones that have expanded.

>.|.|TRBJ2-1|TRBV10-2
TGCGCCAGCTCCCGGGGGCCCAGGATCCGGTTCTTC
CASSRGPRIRFF
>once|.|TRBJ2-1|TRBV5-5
TGTGCCAGCAGCTCCTGGGATAGCGAGACCCAAGAGACCCAGTTCTTC
CASSSWDSETQETQFF
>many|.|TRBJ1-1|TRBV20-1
TGCAGTGCAACTGGGGACCTGAAGGTGCTTGAGGCTTTCTTT
CSATGDLKVLEAFF
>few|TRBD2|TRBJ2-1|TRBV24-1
TGTGCCACCGCTAGCGGGACAAGCACCTACAATGAGCAGTTCTTC
CATASGTSTYNEQFF
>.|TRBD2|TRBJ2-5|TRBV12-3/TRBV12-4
TGTGCCAGCAGTTTATCAGGGACCCGGGAGGCCCAGTACTTC
CASSLSGTREAQYF
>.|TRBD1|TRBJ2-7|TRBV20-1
TGCAGTGCTAGGGGCCTAACAGGGGGGCTGAGCTCCTACAATGAGCAGTACTTC
CSARGLTGGLSSYNEQYF
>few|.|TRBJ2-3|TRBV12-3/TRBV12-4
TGTGCCAGCAGTTTTGTAGGGGCAGATACGCAGTATTTT
CASSFVGADTQYF
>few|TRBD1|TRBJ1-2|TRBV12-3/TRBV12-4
TGTGCCAGCAGTCGTGGGACAGCCACCCTATTTGGCTACACCTTC
CASSRGTATLFGYTF
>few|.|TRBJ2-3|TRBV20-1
TGCAGTGCTAGAGATAATCCACCAGATACGCAGTATTTT
CSARDNPPDTQYF
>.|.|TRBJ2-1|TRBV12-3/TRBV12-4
TGTGCCAGCACCTCCTCCCCGGGAGTGGGTAATGAGCAGTTCTTC
CASTSSPGVGNEQFF
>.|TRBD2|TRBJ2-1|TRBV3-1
TGTGCCAGCACCACTAGCGGGAGAGGCCCCCCCCATGAGCAGTTCTTC
CASTTSGRGPPHEQFF
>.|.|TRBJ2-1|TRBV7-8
TGTGCCAGCAGCGTACGAGGAGCCGAGTTCTTC
CASSVRGAEFF
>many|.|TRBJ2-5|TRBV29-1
TGCAGCGTTCGGATTACAGGAAGGGAGACCCAGTACTTC
CSVRITGRETQYF
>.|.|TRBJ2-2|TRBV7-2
TGTGCCAGCAGCTTAGGCGGACCCGCCGGGGAGCTGTTTTTT
CASSLGGPAGELFF
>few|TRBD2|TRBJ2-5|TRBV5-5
TGTGCCAGCAGCTTGCTTTCTAGCGGGGGGGCAGAGACCCAGTACTTC
CASSLLSSGGAETQYF
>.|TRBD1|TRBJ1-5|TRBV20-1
TGCAGTGCTGGACAGGGATTTCAAGACGATCAGCCCCAGCATTTT
CSAGQGFQDDQPQHF
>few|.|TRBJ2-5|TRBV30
TGTGCCTGGACTAGCCAAGAGACCCAGTACTTC
CAWTSQETQYF
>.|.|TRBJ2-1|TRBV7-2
TGTGCCAGCAGCCCCAATCCGGGGAGGCGGGAGTTCTTC
CASSPNPGRREFF
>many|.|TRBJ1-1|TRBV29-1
TGCAGCGTTGAAGAATTCGCCGGAGGGTCTGAAGCTTTCTTT
CSVEEFAGGSEAFF
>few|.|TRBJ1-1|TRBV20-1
TGCAGTGCTAGAGTTCGGAACACTGAAGCTTTCTTT
CSARVRNTEAFF
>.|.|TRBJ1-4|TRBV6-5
TGTGCCAGCAGGTGGACCCCCCAGGGCGAAAAACTGTTTTTT
CASRWTPQGEKLFF
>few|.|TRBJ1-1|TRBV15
TGTGCCACCAGCAGAGATATCGGGGACACTGAAGCTTTCTTT
CATSRDIGDTEAFF
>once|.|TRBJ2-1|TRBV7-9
TGTGCCAGCAGCTTAAGGGGGAGAGGGGGCAATGAGCAGTTCTTC
CASSLRGRGGNEQFF
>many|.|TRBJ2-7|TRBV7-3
TGCGCCAGCAGTCCCGGGACCTCACTCTCCTACGAGCAGTACTTC
CASSPGTSLSYEQYF
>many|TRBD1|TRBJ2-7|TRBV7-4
TGTGCCAGCAGCTCCCACCACCGGGACAGGGGTCCGGTCGAGCAGTACTTC
CASSSHHRDRGPVEQYF
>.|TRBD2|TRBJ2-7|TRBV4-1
TGCGCCAGCAGCCTCAGCGGGGGCCCTACCTACAATGAGCAGTACTTC
CASSLSGGPTYNEQYF
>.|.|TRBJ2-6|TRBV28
TGTGCCAGCAGTTTCAGCTCTGGGGTCAACGTCCTGACTTTC
CASSFSSGVNVLTF
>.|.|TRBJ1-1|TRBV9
TGTGCCAGCAGCTCTCTAGAAGGTGGTGGCGCTGAAGCTTTCTTT
CASSSLEGGGAEAFF
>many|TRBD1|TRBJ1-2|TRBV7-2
TGTGCCAGCAGCTTTCGGGACAGGGAAATCTATGGCTACACCTTC
CASSFRDREIYGYTF
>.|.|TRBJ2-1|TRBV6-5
TGTGCCAGCAGTGAAAGAGTGGCGCCCTACAATGAGCAGTTCTTC
CASSERVAPYNEQFF
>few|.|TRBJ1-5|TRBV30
TGTGCCTGGTCGATCGCGTATAGCAATCAGCCCCAGCATTTT
CAWSIAYSNQPQHF
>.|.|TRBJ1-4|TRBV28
TGTGCCAGCAGCCCCTGGAGGGCTTTTGAAAAACTGTTTTTT
CASSPWRAFEKLFF
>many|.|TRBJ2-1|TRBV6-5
TGTGCCAGCCCCCGGGCTGAGCAGTTCTTC
CASPRAEQFF
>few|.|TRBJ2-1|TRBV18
TGTGCCAGCTCGCTCGTCCGGGGAGCGGACAATGAGCAGTTCTTC
CASSLVRGADNEQFF
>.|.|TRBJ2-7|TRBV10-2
TGCGCCACCGCGCCGGCGCTCTCCTACGAGCAGTACTTC
CATAPALSYEQYF
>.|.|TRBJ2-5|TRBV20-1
TGCAGTGCTATGCATGGGGAGACCCAGTACTTC
CSAMHGETQYF
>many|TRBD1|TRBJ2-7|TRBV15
TGTGCCACCAGCAAAGGGACAGGGCCCTACGAGCAGTACTTC
CATSKGTGPYEQYF
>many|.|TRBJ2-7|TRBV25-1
TGTGCCAGCAGTGTACGGGGATTAGGCGAGCAGTACTTC
CASSVRGLGEQYF
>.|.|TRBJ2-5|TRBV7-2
TGTGCCTGCAGCTCACCCGACAGGTTTAAAGAGACCCAGTACTTC
CACSSPDRFKETQYF
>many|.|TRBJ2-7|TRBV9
TGTGCCAGCAGCGTAGCGGGGGCCTACGAGCAGTACTTC
CASSVAGAYEQYF
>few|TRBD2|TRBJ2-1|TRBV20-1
TGCAGTGCTAGAGATCCTAGCGGGAGGTCAAATGAGCAGTTCTTC
CSARDPSGRSNEQFF
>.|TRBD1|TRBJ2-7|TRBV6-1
TGTGCCAGCAGTGAGGGACAGGCAAATTACGAGCAGTACTTC
CASSEGQANYEQYF
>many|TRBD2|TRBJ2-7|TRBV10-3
TGTGCCATCAGTGACCGGGGGGGCATGTACGAGCAGTACTTC
CAISDRGGMYEQYF
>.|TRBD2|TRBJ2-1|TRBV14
TGTGCCAGCAGCCTCCTTGGCGGGGGGGACCTCCCGCAGTTCTTC
CASSLLGGGDLPQFF
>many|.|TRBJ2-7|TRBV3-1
TGTGCCAGCAGCCACGGAGACTACGAGCAGTACTTC
CASSHGDYEQYF
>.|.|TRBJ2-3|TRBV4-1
TGCGCCAGCAGCCAAAATCCCGGCACAGATACGCAGTATTTT
CASSQNPGTDTQYF
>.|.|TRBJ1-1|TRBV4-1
TGCGCCAGCAGCCAGCAATCTTCAGGGGACACCACTGAAGCTTTCTTT
CASSQQSSGDTTEAFF
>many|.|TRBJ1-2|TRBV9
TGTGCCAGCAGCGCCCTAGGGACCAACTATGGCTACACCTTC
CASSALGTNYGYTF
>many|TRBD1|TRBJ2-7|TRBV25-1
TGTGCCAGCAGTGAAAGGCCGGGACAGGGTAAAAGGAGCTCCTACGAGCAGTACTTC
CASSERPGQGKRSSYEQYF
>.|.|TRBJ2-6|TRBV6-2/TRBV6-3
TGTGCCAGCTATAGTGGCCAGTCTGGGGCCAACGTCCTGACTTTC
CASYSGQSGANVLTF
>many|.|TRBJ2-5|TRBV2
TGTGCCAGCAGAACTCAAGAGACCCAGTACTTC
CASRTQETQYF
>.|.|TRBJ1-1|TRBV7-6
TGTGCCAGCAGCTTAGATGAGGTGACTGAAGCTTTCTTT
CASSLDEVTEAFF
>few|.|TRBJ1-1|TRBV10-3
TGTGCCATCAGTGCTCTGGACACTGAAGCTTTCTTT
CAISALDTEAFF